This T cell receptor (beta chain) was documented in a study of blood T cells in healthy people across ages. The CDR3 has 15 amino acids. Germline V gives CDR1 SGHTA, CDR2 FQGNSA. The junction had 6 bases not matched to a gene; V was cut back by 4 bases and J by 3 bases. PCR was performed a second time for about 7 to 11 cycles using a sample-barcoded 5' primer and a J-beta primer mix. TCRdb redid the calling of the 5' RACE reads with MiXCR, one entry per CDR3 protein. The profile shows more than 800,000 distinct CDR3 sequences, around 26% of them singletons. The TCR was taken from a woman older than 75 in good health. The V call is TRBV7-2, the J call TRBJ2-1; 7 positions agree with TRBD1. Sequencing was performed on blood. The CDR3 DNA reads TGTGCCAGCAGCTATGACAGGGCCAACTACAATGAGCAGTTCTTC. Translation gives CASSYDRANYNEQFF. Based on the CDR3 plus reference TRBV7-2 and TRBJ2-1, the full variable domain is GAGVSQSPSNKVTEKGKDVELRCDPISGHTALYWYRQSLGQGLEFLIYFQGNSAPDKSGLPSDRFSAERTGGSVSTLTIQRTQQEDSAVYLCASSYDRANYNEQFFGPGTRLTVL.